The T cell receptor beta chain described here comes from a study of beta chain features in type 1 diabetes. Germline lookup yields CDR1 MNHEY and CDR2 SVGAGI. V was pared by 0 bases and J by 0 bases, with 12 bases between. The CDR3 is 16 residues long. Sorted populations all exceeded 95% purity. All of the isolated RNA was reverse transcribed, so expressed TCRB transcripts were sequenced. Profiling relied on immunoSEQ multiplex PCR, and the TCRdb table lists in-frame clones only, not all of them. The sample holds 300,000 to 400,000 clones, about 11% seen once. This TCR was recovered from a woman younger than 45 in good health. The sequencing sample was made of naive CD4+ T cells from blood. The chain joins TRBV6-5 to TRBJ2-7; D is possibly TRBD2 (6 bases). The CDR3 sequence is CASSYSMGSGSYEQYF. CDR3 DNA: TGTGCCAGCAGTTACTCGATGGGTAGCGGCTCCTACGAGCAGTACTTC.